This is a list of T cell receptor beta chains from one sample in a study of blood T cells in healthy people across ages. Using its own MiXCR run on the 5' RACE reads, TCRdb lists one record per CDR3 protein. The profile shows approximately 1,700,000 distinct CDR3 sequences, approximately 40% of them singletons. Sequenced material: blood. All receptors derive from a human donor in good health. CDR3s leave out the opening cysteine and the closing phenylalanine or tryptophan.

j_gene: TRBJ2-5
v_gene: TRBV5-1
len: 11
CDR3aa: ASSWDLQETQY

j_gene: TRBJ2-1
v_gene: TRBV7-6
len: 12
CDR3aa: ASARTSGGNEQF

j_gene: TRBJ2-3
v_gene: TRBV20-1
len: 11
CDR3aa: SARAPPPDTQY

j_gene: TRBJ2-7
v_gene: TRBV7-2
len: 14
CDR3aa: ASSFRGGHRSYEQY

j_gene: TRBJ2-3
v_gene: TRBV20-1
len: 12
CDR3aa: SARASGGLDTQY

j_gene: TRBJ1-2
v_gene: TRBV27
len: 10
CDR3aa: ASSNILGGYT

j_gene: TRBJ2-1
v_gene: TRBV7-3
len: 13
CDR3aa: ASSLTENPYNEQF

j_gene: TRBJ1-1
v_gene: TRBV2
len: 9
CDR3aa: APKQGTEAF

j_gene: TRBJ1-5
v_gene: TRBV6-1
len: 11
CDR3aa: ASSEESNQPQH

j_gene: TRBJ1-5
v_gene: TRBV20-1
len: 13
CDR3aa: SARGVWGSWQPQH

j_gene: TRBJ2-7
v_gene: TRBV19
len: 12
CDR3aa: ASSIPGRDYEQY

j_gene: TRBJ2-7
v_gene: TRBV10-3
len: 12
CDR3aa: AISGGTGIYEQY

j_gene: TRBJ1-2
v_gene: TRBV20-1
len: 13
CDR3aa: SARDWNRGFYGYT

j_gene: TRBJ1-2
v_gene: TRBV25-1
len: 11
CDR3aa: ASRGQGLGGYT

j_gene: TRBJ2-1
v_gene: TRBV5-1
len: 12
CDR3aa: ASSSGHSENEQF

j_gene: TRBJ2-3
v_gene: TRBV28
len: 14
CDR3aa: ASSFPAGGDRDTQY

j_gene: TRBJ1-1
v_gene: TRBV4-2
len: 12
CDR3aa: ASSQGGEDTEAF

j_gene: TRBJ2-3
v_gene: TRBV29-1
len: 9
CDR3aa: SVGQLDTQY

j_gene: TRBJ2-5
v_gene: TRBV6-5
len: 13
CDR3aa: ASSYYPGRKETQY

j_gene: TRBJ2-5
v_gene: TRBV7-9
len: 13
CDR3aa: ASSLFVAAQETQY

j_gene: TRBJ1-2
v_gene: TRBV6-1
len: 12
CDR3aa: ASSPQGAVYGYT

j_gene: TRBJ2-5
v_gene: TRBV7-2
len: 12
CDR3aa: ASSFSGEGETQY

j_gene: TRBJ2-5
v_gene: TRBV2
len: 13
CDR3aa: ASTRGFASMETQY

j_gene: -
v_gene: TRBV6-6
len: 14
CDR3aa: ASSYSSGRGGYEQY

j_gene: TRBJ2-7
v_gene: TRBV5-1
len: 12
CDR3aa: ASRWTSGAYEQY

j_gene: TRBJ2-3
v_gene: TRBV7-3
len: 14
CDR3aa: ASSLLSGGTTDTQY

j_gene: TRBJ2-1
v_gene: TRBV4-2
len: 14
CDR3aa: ASSQDRRAGFNEQF

j_gene: TRBJ2-5
v_gene: TRBV20-1
len: 10
CDR3aa: SASDRQETQY

j_gene: TRBJ1-2
v_gene: TRBV7-2
len: 13
CDR3aa: ASSLASTANYGYT

j_gene: TRBJ1-3
v_gene: TRBV4-2
len: 14
CDR3aa: ASSRTGGNSGNTIY

j_gene: TRBJ2-7
v_gene: TRBV5-1
len: 16
CDR3aa: ASSLAVIAGDSSYEQY

j_gene: TRBJ1-2
v_gene: TRBV3-1
len: 10
CDR3aa: ASSQERDGYT

j_gene: TRBJ2-3
v_gene: TRBV11-2
len: 13
CDR3aa: ASNLGGGEGDTQY

j_gene: TRBJ2-5
v_gene: TRBV2
len: 10
CDR3aa: ASRDRGETQY

j_gene: TRBJ2-7
v_gene: TRBV10-3
len: 13
CDR3aa: AISDWGGRPYEQY

j_gene: TRBJ2-1
v_gene: TRBV21-1
len: 14
CDR3aa: ASSKALQLGYNEQF